These 22 T cell receptor beta chains share one sample of origin, sequenced in a study of blood T cell repertoires in COVID-19. Using immunoSEQ multiplex PCR, the repertoire was profiled, and TCRdb retains in-frame clones only, with some absent. This sample has over 90,000 clones; over 75% occur once, and the top ten carry 15% to 20%. The sample comprised peripheral blood. Receptors originate from a human donor in a cohort sampled during active COVID-19.

The rearrangement links TRBV13 to TRBJ1-2; 8 bases are shared with TRBD1. Trimming removed 5 bases from V and 4 bases from J; junction bases left unmatched: 9. Per the germline V gene, CDR1 is PRHDT and CDR2 is FYEKMQ (reference sequence). This CDR3 has 15 amino acids. The CDR3 reads CASSAQTGDSYGYTF. The CDR3 DNA reads as TGTGCCAGCAGCGCTCAGACAGGGGACAGCTATGGCTACACCTTC.

V gene TRBV6-6 combines with J gene TRBJ2-3, with a tentative D call TRBD2 (7 bases). Germline-derived CDR1 and CDR2 are MNHNY and SVGAGI (reference sequence). V was cut by 8 bases and J by 3 bases, with 15 bases left in between. This CDR3 spans 14 amino acids. The CDR3, as DNA: TGTGCCAGCGATTGGAGGGGGGGAACAGATACGCAGTATTTT. This codes for CASDWRGGTDTQYF.

The V and J genes are TRBV5-1 and TRBJ1-1, with 7 bases fitting TRBD1. The germline CDR1 and CDR2 sequences are SGHRS and YFSETQ. The CDR3 has 14 amino acids. V was clipped by 3 bases and J by 1 base; unmatched bases: 3. The CDR3 bases are TGCGCCAGCAGCTCCCGGACAGGGAACACTGAAGCTTTCTTT. Amino acid sequence: CASSSRTGNTEAFF. The full variable domain, rest sourced from reference TRBV5-1 and TRBJ1-1, is KAGVTQTPRYLIKTRGQQVTLSCSPISGHRSVSWYQQTPGQGLQFLFEYFSETQRNKGNFPGRFSGRQFSNSRSEMNVSTLELGDSALYLCASSSRTGNTEAFFGQGTRLTVV.

The V gene is TRBV9, the J gene TRBJ2-2, with D possibly matching TRBD2 (5 bases). Per the germline V gene, CDR1 is SGDLS and CDR2 is YYNGEE. The CDR3 has 15 amino acids. With 1 base removed from V and 7 bases from J, the gap between germline ends came to 14 bases. The CDR3 loop is CASSVLGSEGGELFF. The CDR3, as DNA: TGTGCCAGCAGCGTACTCGGCTCCGAGGGCGGGGAGCTGTTTTTT.

This rearrangement joins TRBV5-1 to TRBJ1-1; 8 nucleotides match TRBD1. The germline gives CDR1 SGHRS, CDR2 YFSETQ. This CDR3 is 14 amino acids long. V was pared by 1 base and J by 7 bases, with 6 bases of the junction left unmatched. The CDR3 spells CASSLTGGVGEAFF. Written as DNA, the CDR3 is TGCGCCAGCAGCTTGACAGGGGGAGTGGGTGAAGCTTTCTTT.

The genes are TRBV6-5 and TRBJ1-6, with D possibly matching TRBD1 (5 bases). V was trimmed by 5 bases and J by 9 bases, leaving 14 bases between them. This CDR3 region has 14 residues. The germline V gene encodes CDR1 MNHEY and CDR2 SVGAGI. The CDR3 DNA is TGTGCCAGCAGTACGGGCGGGGGTATTTCACCCCTCCACTTT. It encodes CASSTGGGISPLHF.

V is TRBV7-8 and J is TRBJ2-7; the D is unclear. This CDR3 region has 13 residues. V lost 5 bases to trimming and J lost 3 bases, with 11 bases between them. The germline CDR1 and CDR2 sequences are SGHVS and FQNEAQ. The CDR3 DNA reads as TGTGCCAGCAGCCCAGTCGGCGGCTACGAGCAGTACTTC. Its protein product is CASSPVGGYEQYF. The complete variable domain, with remaining parts taken from reference TRBV7-8 and TRBJ2-7, reads GAGVSQSPRYKVAKRGQDVALRCDPISGHVSLFWYQQALGQGPEFLTYFQNEAQLDKSGLPSDRFFAERPEGSVSTLKIQRTQQEDSAVYLCASSPVGGYEQYFGPGTRLTVT.

The CDR3 sequence is CASSRDSNTGELFF. The CDR3 DNA reads TGTGCCAGCAGCCGGGACTCGAACACCGGGGAGCTGTTTTTT. The chain couples TRBV7-9 to TRBJ2-2; TRBD2 is a possible D gene (6 bases). Trimming removed 5 bases at V and 0 bases at J, with 7 bases between. The length of the CDR3 is 14 residues. The germline CDR1 and CDR2 sequences are SEHNR and FQNEAQ (reference sequence). Full variable domain (outside the CDR3, taken from reference TRBV7-9 and TRBJ2-2): DTGVSQNPRHKITKRGQNVTFRCDPISEHNRLYWYRQTLGQGPEFLTYFQNEAQLEKSRLLSDRFSAERPKGSFSTLEIQRTEQGDSAMYLCASSRDSNTGELFFGEGSRLTVL.

The chain recombines TRBV9 with TRBJ2-3; D remains ambiguous. The CDR3 consists of 15 residues. With 2 bases removed from V and 0 bases from J, the gap between germline ends came to 10 bases. The V gene's germline CDR1 is SGDLS and CDR2 YYNGEE. CDR3 sequence: CASSVNYWSTDTQYF. CDR3 coding DNA: TGTGCCAGCAGCGTCAATTACTGGAGCACAGATACGCAGTATTTT.

The rearrangement joins TRBV27 to TRBJ1-6; the D gene is possibly TRBD1 (5 bases). Germline V gene lookup returns CDR1 MNHEY and CDR2 SMNVEV (reference sequence). With 3 bases removed from V and 9 bases from J, the gap between germline ends came to 15 bases. The CDR3 has 15 residues. CDR3 in amino acids: CASSLVSGGVSPLHF. Written as DNA, the CDR3 is TGTGCCAGCAGTTTGGTTTCTGGGGGGGTTTCACCCCTCCACTTT.

This chain uses TRBV9 with TRBJ2-1, with TRBD1 matching over 8 bases. Germline V gives CDR1 SGDLS, CDR2 YYNGEE. Trimming cost V 4 bases and J 2 bases; bases outside gene matches: 11. The CDR3 loop spans 17 amino acids. For the CDR3, the DNA is TGTGCCAGCAGCCAAGCTGGCCAGGGGGCCACCTACAATGAGCAGTTCTTC. This codes for CASSQAGQGATYNEQFF.

J is TRBJ1-6 and V is TRBV7-9; weak D call: TRBD1 (5 bases). CDR3 length: 14 residues. Trimming took off 5 bases at V and 4 bases at J, with 9 bases between the two ends. Germline CDR1 SEHNR, CDR2 FQNEAQ (reference sequence). Written as DNA, the CDR3 is TGTGCCAGCAGCGCAGACAGTTATAATTCACCCCTCCACTTT. Translation gives CASSADSYNSPLHF.

The rearrangement uses TRBV9 and TRBJ2-2; D remains unclear. V was pared by 0 bases and J by 3 bases, with 9 bases between. Germline V gives CDR1 SGDLS, CDR2 YYNGEE. The CDR3 extends over 15 amino acids. The CDR3 sequence is CASSVGQAYTGELFF. The CDR3 nucleotides are TGTGCCAGCAGCGTAGGGCAGGCCTACACCGGGGAGCTGTTTTTT.

The V and J genes are TRBV14 and TRBJ2-7; 7 nucleotides agree with TRBD2. CDR1 and CDR2 (germline): SGHDN, FVKESK. This CDR3 has 15 amino acids. Losses at the gene ends were 3 bases for V and 3 bases for J; bases not matched to a gene: 8. CDR3: CASSQGDWEGYEQYF. The CDR3 bases are TGTGCCAGCAGCCAGGGAGACTGGGAGGGCTACGAGCAGTACTTC.

V gene TRBV9 combines with J gene TRBJ1-5; a weak D match, TRBD1 (5 bases). The V end lost 2 bases, the J end lost 6 bases, and 12 bases lay between the germline ends. Germline loops: CDR1 SGDLS, CDR2 YYNGEE. The CDR3 contains 14 residues. The CDR3 here is CASSVGQGIQPQHF. For the CDR3, the DNA is TGTGCCAGCAGCGTGGGTCAGGGCATTCAGCCCCAGCATTTT.

The rearrangement joins TRBV4-1 to TRBJ2-5; D is unresolved. Germline loops: CDR1 MGHRA, CDR2 YSYEKL. CDR3 length: 14 amino acids. Trimming removed 1 base at V and 4 bases at J, with 10 bases between. The CDR3 sequence is CASSQVRGIETQYF. The CDR3 coding sequence is TGCGCCAGCAGCCAAGTTCGAGGAATAGAGACCCAGTACTTC.

The V call is TRBV11-2, the J call TRBJ2-5; 15 positions match TRBD2. Germline V gives CDR1 SGHAT, CDR2 FQNNGV. The J segment lost 5 bases and the V segment lost 5 bases, leaving 6 bases of the junction unmatched. CDR3 size: 16 residues. The chain's CDR3 is CASSPGLAGGGETQYF. CDR3 in DNA: TGTGCCAGCAGCCCGGGACTAGCGGGGGGCGGGGAGACCCAGTACTTC.

The chain is built from TRBV7-6 and TRBJ1-6; D possibly corresponds to TRBD1 (6 bases). The germline V gene has CDR1 SGHVS and CDR2 FNYEAQ. The germline V and J ends were trimmed by 4 bases and 6 bases, with 16 bases remaining between them. The length of the CDR3 is 16 residues. The CDR3 DNA follows: TGTGCCAGCAGCTCAAACTTACAGGGCAGTAATTCACCCCTCCACTTT. This sequence encodes CASSSNLQGSNSPLHF.

The chain carries TRBV18 and TRBJ1-1, with D possibly TRBD1 on 6 matching bases. V shed 5 bases and J shed 1 base, with 17 bases lying between them. The CDR3 is 16 residues long. Germline lookup yields CDR1 KGHSH and CDR2 LQKENI. The CDR3 loop is CASSGSHRASNTEAFF. DNA of the CDR3: TGTGCCAGCTCAGGCTCGCACAGGGCGTCGAACACTGAAGCTTTCTTT.

The chain is built from TRBV3-1 (or the pseudogene TRBV3-2) and TRBJ2-5, with no clear D. From germline, CDR1 is LGHDT and CDR2 YNNKEL (reference sequence). Trimming removed 1 base at V and 5 bases at J, with 11 bases between. CDR3 length: 14 amino acids. CDR3 in DNA: TGTGCCAGCAGCCAAGGTACGGCTAGTGAGACCCAGTACTTC. It encodes CASSQGTASETQYF.

The rearrangement links TRBV3-1 (or the pseudogene TRBV3-2) to TRBJ1-1; 7 bases map to TRBD1. The V segment lost 4 bases and the J segment 1 base; nucleotides outside the gene matches: 12. CDR3 length: 17 residues. Per germline, CDR1 LGHDT and CDR2 YNNKEL (reference sequence). The CDR3 coding sequence is TGTGCCAGCAGCCGAAATGCAGGGGGAGTAGGGAACACTGAAGCTTTCTTT. Encoded protein: CASSRNAGGVGNTEAFF.

This clone has a handful of counts. The chain uses TRBV7-6 and TRBJ2-1, with a weak D call TRBD2 (5 bases). This CDR3 contains 15 residues. V was trimmed by 2 bases and J by 1 base, leaving 9 bases between them. Germline V gene data show CDR1 as SGHVS and CDR2 as FNYEAQ. The CDR3 spells CASSLSRGSYNEQFF. The CDR3 DNA is TGTGCCAGCAGCTTAAGCCGGGGTTCCTACAATGAGCAGTTCTTC.